These T cell receptor beta chains were read from a single sample in a study of T-cell reconstitution after alpha-beta-depleted transplantation in children. One entry per CDR3 protein, called by TCRdb with MiXCR from the PCR reads. Counted here are over 85,000 distinct CDR3 sequences, roughly 6% occurring once; the ten biggest clones make up 6.1%. Here the sequenced sample was PBMCs, mostly from graft donor cells, taken 60 days after TCRalphabeta/CD19-depleted stem cell transplant. The receptor source for this set is a female patient aged 2-9 years who had a stem cell transplant for Fanconi anemia, so the T cells may come from the graft donor. Each CDR3 is given with its conserved first and last residue. The D gene is left open where the match is weak. For some rows the clone size is stated as once, few or many, or as a class when expanded; others skip it.

TRBJ2-1 | TRBV5-1 | many | NA | CASSLPSSYNEQFF | TGCGCCAGCAGCTTGCCAAGCTCCTACAATGAGCAGTTCTTC
TRBJ2-7 | TRBV9 | many | TRBD2 | CASSGQTSGEQYF | TGTGCCAGCAGCGGCCAGACTAGCGGGGAGCAGTACTTC
TRBJ2-3 | TRBV25-1 | many | NA | CASSEVQRGYTQYF | TGTGCCAGCAGTGAAGTACAACGTGGATATACGCAGTATTTT
TRBJ2-4 | TRBV28 | few | TRBD1 | CASSWGTGTLAKNIQYF | TGTGCCAGCAGTTGGGGGACAGGGACTCTAGCCAAAAACATTCAGTACTTC
TRBJ2-2 | TRBV28 | many | NA | CASSLWVATGELFF | TGTGCCAGCAGTTTATGGGTTGCCACCGGGGAGCTGTTTTTT
TRBJ2-7 | TRBV5-1 | many | TRBD2 | CASSLGTSVSYEQYF | TGCGCCAGCAGCCTCGGGACTAGCGTCTCCTACGAGCAGTACTTC
TRBJ1-2 | TRBV29-1 | many | TRBD1 | CSVVGQGFYGYTF | TGCAGCGTTGTTGGACAGGGGTTCTATGGCTACACCTTC
TRBJ1-2 | TRBV7-2 | many | NA | CASSLLSRDGGYTF | TGTGCCAGCAGCTTATTGTCCAGGGACGGTGGCTACACCTTC
TRBJ2-3 | TRBV5-1 | medium-sized | TRBD2 | CASSALAGVIADTQYF | TGCGCCAGCAGCGCACTAGCGGGGGTGATCGCAGATACGCAGTATTTT
TRBJ2-7 | TRBV6-5 | few | NA | CASRLTVYYEQYF | TGTGCCAGCAGACTGACTGTGTACTACGAGCAGTACTTC
TRBJ2-1 | TRBV5-1 | few | TRBD2 | CASSLGLAAYNEQFF | TGCGCCAGCAGCTTGGGACTAGCGGCTTACAATGAGCAGTTCTTC
TRBJ1-6 | TRBV29-1 | many | NA | CSVMVGVGSPLHF | TGCAGCGTTATGGTCGGGGTAGGTTCACCCCTCCACTTT
TRBJ2-2 | TRBV3-1 | many | NA | CASSQSDYTGELFF | TGTGCCAGCAGCCAATCAGACTACACCGGGGAGCTGTTTTTT
TRBJ2-7 | TRBV29-1 | many | NA | CSAHSDTTYEQYF | TGCAGCGCCCATTCGGACACGACCTACGAGCAGTACTTC
TRBJ2-5 | TRBV12-3/TRBV12-4 | many | TRBD1 | CASSPRTGEQTQYF | TGTGCCAGCAGTCCACGGACAGGGGAACAGACCCAGTACTTC
TRBJ2-2 | TRBV7-2 | many | NA | CASSLLKLYTGELFF | TGTGCCAGCAGCTTATTGAAGTTGTACACCGGGGAGCTGTTTTTT
TRBJ2-1 | TRBV10-2 | NA | TRBD2 | CASRLAGGVEQFF | TGCGCCAGTCGACTAGCGGGAGGGGTTGAGCAGTTCTTC
TRBJ2-5 | TRBV12-3/TRBV12-4 | many | NA | CASRSGETQYF | TGTGCCAGCAGGAGTGGCGAGACCCAGTACTTC
TRBJ2-7 | TRBV6-4 | NA | TRBD2 | CASSVSYPSGGAVFPYEQYF | TGTGCCAGCAGTGTCTCCTATCCTAGCGGGGGGGCCGTATTCCCCTACGAGCAGTACTTC
TRBJ2-6 | TRBV3-1 | many | NA | CASSRTGTGANVLTF | TGTGCCAGCAGCCGTACAGGGACTGGGGCCAACGTCCTGACTTTC
TRBJ1-2 | TRBV28 | NA | TRBD1 | CASSLSGTVYGYTF | TGTGCCAGCAGTTTATCCGGGACAGTCTATGGCTACACCTTC
TRBJ2-1 | TRBV18 | many | NA | CASSPPIGESSYNEQFF | TGTGCCAGCTCACCACCGATTGGGGAATCATCCTACAATGAGCAGTTCTTC
TRBJ2-3 | TRBV12-3/TRBV12-4 | NA | NA | CASSFPAGSLPDTQYF | TGTGCCAGCAGTTTTCCCGCAGGGAGCCTCCCGGATACGCAGTATTTT
TRBJ2-5 | TRBV27 | NA | NA | CASSLSSSYHYQETQYF | TGTGCCAGCAGTTTATCCTCGTCATACCATTACCAAGAGACCCAGTACTTC
TRBJ2-1 | TRBV7-2 | many | TRBD2 | CASSKLSGSETNEQFF | TGTGCCAGCAGTAAACTTAGCGGGAGCGAGACCAATGAGCAGTTCTTC
TRBJ2-1 | TRBV5-1 | many | NA | CASSAEQVSNEQFF | TGCGCCAGCAGCGCAGAACAGGTTTCCAATGAGCAGTTCTTC